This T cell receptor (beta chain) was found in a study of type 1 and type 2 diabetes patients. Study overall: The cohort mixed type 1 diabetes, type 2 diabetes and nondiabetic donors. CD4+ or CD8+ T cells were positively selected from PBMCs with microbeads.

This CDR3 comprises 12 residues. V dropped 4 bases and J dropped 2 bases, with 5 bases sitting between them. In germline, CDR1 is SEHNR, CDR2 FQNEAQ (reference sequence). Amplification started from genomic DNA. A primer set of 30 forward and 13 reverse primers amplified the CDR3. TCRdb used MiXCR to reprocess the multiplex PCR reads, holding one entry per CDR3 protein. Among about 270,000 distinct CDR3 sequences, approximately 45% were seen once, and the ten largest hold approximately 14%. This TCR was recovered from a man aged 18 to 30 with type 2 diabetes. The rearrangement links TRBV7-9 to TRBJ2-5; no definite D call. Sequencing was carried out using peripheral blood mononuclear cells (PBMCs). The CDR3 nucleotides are TGTGCCAGCAGCTCCGGACAAGAGACCCAGTACTTC. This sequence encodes CASSSGQETQYF.